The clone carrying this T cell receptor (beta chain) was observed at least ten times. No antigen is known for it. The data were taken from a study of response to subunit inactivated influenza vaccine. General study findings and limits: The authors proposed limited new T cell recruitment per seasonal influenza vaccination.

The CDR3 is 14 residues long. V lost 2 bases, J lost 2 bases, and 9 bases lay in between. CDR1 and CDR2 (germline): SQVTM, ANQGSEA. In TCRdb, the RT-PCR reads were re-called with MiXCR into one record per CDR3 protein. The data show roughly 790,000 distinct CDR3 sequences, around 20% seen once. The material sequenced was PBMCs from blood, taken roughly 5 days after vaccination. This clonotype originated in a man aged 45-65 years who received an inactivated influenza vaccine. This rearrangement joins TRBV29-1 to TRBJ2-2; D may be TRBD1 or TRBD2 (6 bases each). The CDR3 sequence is CSVELGGNTGELFF. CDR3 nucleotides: TGCAGCGTTGAATTGGGGGGCAACACCGGGGAGCTGTTTTTT.